These 7 T cell receptor beta chains came from one sample sequenced in a study of cytomegalovirus exposure and HLA in healthy donors. The PCR contained 60 Vbeta and 13 Jbeta primers. The protocol was immunoSEQ multiplex PCR, while the TCRdb copy is restricted to in-frame clones and leaves out a portion. The data contain about 97,000 clones, around 83% of them singletons. The material sequenced was PBMCs. The source is a man aged 25 to 40 in good health and CMV-seronegative.

The rearrangement joins TRBV4-2 to TRBJ2-5, with 9 bases identical to TRBD2. Germline-derived CDR1 and CDR2 are LGHNA and YNFKEQ. CDR3 length equals 15 residues. V was clipped by 4 bases and J by 2 bases; unmatched bases: 5. The CDR3 protein is CASSPLAGDQETQYF. The CDR3 DNA is TGTGCCAGCAGCCCTTTAGCGGGAGATCAAGAGACCCAGTACTTC.

This clone was found once. The V and J genes are TRBV13 and TRBJ1-5; D gene unclear. V lost 3 bases to trimming and J lost 2 bases, with 2 bases between them. Germline lookup yields CDR1 PRHDT and CDR2 FYEKMQ (reference sequence). This CDR3 is built from 12 residues. In DNA form, the CDR3 reads TGTGCCAGCAGCTTCGGCAATCAGCCCCAGCATTTT. Translating it yields CASSFGNQPQHF.

This chain uses TRBV19 with TRBJ2-3, with no clear D. The CDR3 spans 15 residues. CDR1 LNHDA and CDR2 SQIVND come from the germline V gene (reference sequence). The V end was cut by 3 bases, the J end by 1 base, with 11 bases between. CDR3 DNA sequence: TGTGCCAGTAGTATGATTGATAGCCGCACAGATACGCAGTATTTT. Translated: CASSMIDSRTDTQYF.

This clone showed up just a few times. The gene calls are TRBV7-2 and TRBJ2-2; D might be TRBD2 (7 bases). The CDR3 is 14 amino acids. V was trimmed by 1 base and J by 7 bases, leaving 10 bases between them. The germline CDR1 and CDR2 sequences are SGHTA and FQGNSA. CDR3 in amino acids: CASSLGGGGGELFF. CDR3 sequence (DNA): TGTGCCAGCAGCTTAGGGGGGGGCGGCGGGGAGCTGTTTTTT.

The chain employs TRBV5-1 and TRBJ2-1; D is unresolved. The CDR3 is made up of 15 amino acids. Per the germline V gene, CDR1 is SGHRS and CDR2 is YFSETQ. The germline V and J ends were trimmed by 4 bases and 0 bases, with 11 bases remaining between them. The CDR3 spells CASSPDTGSYNEQFF. The CDR3 DNA reads as TGCGCCAGCAGCCCCGACACCGGCTCCTACAATGAGCAGTTCTTC. Together with reference TRBV5-1 and TRBJ2-1, the CDR3 gives the full variable domain: KAGVTQTPRYLIKTRGQQVTLSCSPISGHRSVSWYQQTPGQGLQFLFEYFSETQRNKGNFPGRFSGRQFSNSRSEMNVSTLELGDSALYLCASSPDTGSYNEQFFGPGTRLTVL.

The chain carries TRBV5-4 and TRBJ2-7, with D tentatively TRBD2 (5 bases). V lost 4 bases and J 6 bases, leaving 14 bases between the germline ends. CDR1 SGHNT and CDR2 YYREEE come from the germline V gene (reference sequence). CDR3 length: 13 amino acids. CDR3 coding DNA: TGTGCCAGCAGCATTCCGGGAAACATCGAGCAGTACTTC. Translation gives CASSIPGNIEQYF.

The chain recombines TRBV2 with TRBJ1-4; D might be TRBD1 (6 bases). Trimming shortened V by 8 bases and J by 7 bases, and 20 bases separated the two germline ends. Looked up from germline, CDR1 is SNHLY and CDR2 is FYNNEI. The CDR3 length is 15 residues. In nucleotides, the CDR3 is TGTGCCAGCGGGGGGGGCGGGCAGCGAGGTGAAAAACTGTTTTTT. Translation gives CASGGGGQRGEKLFF.